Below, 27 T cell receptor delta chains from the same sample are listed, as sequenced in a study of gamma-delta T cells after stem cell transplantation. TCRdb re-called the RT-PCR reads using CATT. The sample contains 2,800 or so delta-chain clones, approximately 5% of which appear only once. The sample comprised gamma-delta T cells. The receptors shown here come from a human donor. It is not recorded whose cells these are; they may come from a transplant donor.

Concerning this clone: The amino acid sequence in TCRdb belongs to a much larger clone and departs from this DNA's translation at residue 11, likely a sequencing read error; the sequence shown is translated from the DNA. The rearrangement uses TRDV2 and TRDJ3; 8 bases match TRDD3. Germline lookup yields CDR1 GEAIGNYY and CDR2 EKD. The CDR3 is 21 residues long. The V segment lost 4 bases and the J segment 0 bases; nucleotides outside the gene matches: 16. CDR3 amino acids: CACDTTDWGSSPSWDTRQMFF. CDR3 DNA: TGTGCCTGTGATACAACGGACTGGGGGTCCTCCCCCTCCTGGGACACCCGACAGATGTTTTTC.

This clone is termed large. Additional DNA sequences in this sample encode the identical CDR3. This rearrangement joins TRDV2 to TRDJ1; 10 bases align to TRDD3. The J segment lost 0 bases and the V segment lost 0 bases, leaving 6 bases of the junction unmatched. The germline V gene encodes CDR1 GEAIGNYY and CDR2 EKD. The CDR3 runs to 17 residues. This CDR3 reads CACDTVGGYADTDKLIF. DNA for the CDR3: TGTGCCTGTGACACCGTGGGGGGATACGCGGACACCGATAAACTCATCTTT.

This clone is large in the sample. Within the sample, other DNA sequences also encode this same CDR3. CDR3 in DNA: TGTGCCTGTGACCCCCTATACTCGAACACCGATAAACTCATCTTT. It specifies CACDPLYSNTDKLIF. The chain joins TRDV2 to TRDJ1, with unresolved D. CDR1 and CDR2 (germline): GEAIGNYY, EKD. This CDR3 region has 15 residues. Trimming took off 3 bases at V and 0 bases at J, with 13 bases between the two ends.

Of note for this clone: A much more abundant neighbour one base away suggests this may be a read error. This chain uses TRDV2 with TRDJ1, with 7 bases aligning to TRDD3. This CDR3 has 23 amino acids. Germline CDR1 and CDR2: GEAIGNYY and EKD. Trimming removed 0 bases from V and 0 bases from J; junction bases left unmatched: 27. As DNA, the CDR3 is TGTGCCTGTGACACCCTCGTGGCTGAGGGGGATCCCAGTGGACTGGGGTACACCGATAAACTCATCTTT. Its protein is CACDTLVAEGDPSGLGYTDKLIF.

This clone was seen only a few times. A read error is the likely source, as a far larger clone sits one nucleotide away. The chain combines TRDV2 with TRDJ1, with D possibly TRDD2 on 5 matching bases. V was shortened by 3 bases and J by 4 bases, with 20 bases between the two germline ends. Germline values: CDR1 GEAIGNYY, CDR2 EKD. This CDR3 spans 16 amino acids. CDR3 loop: CACDPNFPPFDDKLIF. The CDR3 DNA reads TGTGCCTGTGACCCGAACTTCCCCCCCTTTGACGATAAACTCATCTTT.

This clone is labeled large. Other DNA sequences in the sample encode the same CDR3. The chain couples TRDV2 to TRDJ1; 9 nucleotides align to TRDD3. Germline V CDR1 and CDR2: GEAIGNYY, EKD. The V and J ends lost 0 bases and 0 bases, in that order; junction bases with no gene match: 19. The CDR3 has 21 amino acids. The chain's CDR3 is CACDTVRVKSLGDSYTDKLIF. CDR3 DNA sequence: TGTGCCTGTGACACCGTGAGGGTTAAATCGCTGGGGGATTCGTACACCGATAAACTCATCTTT.

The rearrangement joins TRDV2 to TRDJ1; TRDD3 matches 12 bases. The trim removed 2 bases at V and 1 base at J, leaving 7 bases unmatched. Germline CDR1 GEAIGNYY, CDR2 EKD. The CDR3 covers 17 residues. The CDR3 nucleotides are TGTGCCTGTGACAACCTACTGGGGGATACATCCACCGATAAACTCATCTTT. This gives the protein CACDNLLGDTSTDKLIF.

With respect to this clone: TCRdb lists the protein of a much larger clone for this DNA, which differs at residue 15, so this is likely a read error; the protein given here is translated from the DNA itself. The CDR3 region is CACDTVRVKSLGDSDTDKLIF. CDR3 bases: TGTGCCTGTGACACCGTGAGGGTTAAATCGCTGGGGGATTCGGACACCGATAAACTCATCTTT. This chain uses TRDV2 with TRDJ1; 9 nucleotides match TRDD3. CDR3 length: 21 amino acids. Germline CDR1 is GEAIGNYY and CDR2 is EKD. V shed 0 bases, J shed 0 bases, and the junction held 19 bases outside the gene matches.

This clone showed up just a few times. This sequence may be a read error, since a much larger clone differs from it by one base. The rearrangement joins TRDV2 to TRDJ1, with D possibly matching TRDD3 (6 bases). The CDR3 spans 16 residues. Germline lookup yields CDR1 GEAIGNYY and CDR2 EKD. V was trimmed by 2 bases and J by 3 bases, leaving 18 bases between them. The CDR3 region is CACDKLGPEYADKLIF. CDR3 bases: TGTGCCTGTGACAAACTGGGACCCGAGTACGCCGATAAACTCATCTTT.

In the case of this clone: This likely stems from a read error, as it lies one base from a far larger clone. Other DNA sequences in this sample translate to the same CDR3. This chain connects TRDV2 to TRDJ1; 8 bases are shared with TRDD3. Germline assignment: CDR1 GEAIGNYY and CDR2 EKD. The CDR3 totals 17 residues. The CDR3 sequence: CACDTLRTGGHTDKLIF. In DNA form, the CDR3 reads TGTGCTTGTGACACCCTCCGTACTGGGGGTCACACCGATAAACTCATCTTT.

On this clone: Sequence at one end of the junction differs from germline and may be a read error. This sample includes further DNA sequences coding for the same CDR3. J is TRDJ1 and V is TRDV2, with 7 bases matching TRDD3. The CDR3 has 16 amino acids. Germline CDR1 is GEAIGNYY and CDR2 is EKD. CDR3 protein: CACDSVGDKQRNKLIF. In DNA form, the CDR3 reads TGTGCCTGTGACTCTGTTGGGGATAAGCAACGAAACAAACTCATCTTC.

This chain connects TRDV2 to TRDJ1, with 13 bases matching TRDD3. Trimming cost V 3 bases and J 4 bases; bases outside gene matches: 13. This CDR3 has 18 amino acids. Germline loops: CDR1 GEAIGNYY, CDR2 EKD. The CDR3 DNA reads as TGTGCCTGTGACCCTGTACTGGGGGATACGGATGATGGCGATAAACTCATCTTT. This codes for CACDPVLGDTDDGDKLIF.

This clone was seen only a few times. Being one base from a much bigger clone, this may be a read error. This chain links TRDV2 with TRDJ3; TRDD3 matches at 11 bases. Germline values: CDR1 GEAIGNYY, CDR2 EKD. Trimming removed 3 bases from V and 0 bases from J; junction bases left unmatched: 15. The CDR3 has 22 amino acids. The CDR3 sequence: CACDSAGGYSGESSWDTRQMFF. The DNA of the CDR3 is TGTGCCTGTGACTCGGCTGGGGGATACTCCGGGGAAAGCTCCTGGGACACCCGACAGATGTTTTTC.

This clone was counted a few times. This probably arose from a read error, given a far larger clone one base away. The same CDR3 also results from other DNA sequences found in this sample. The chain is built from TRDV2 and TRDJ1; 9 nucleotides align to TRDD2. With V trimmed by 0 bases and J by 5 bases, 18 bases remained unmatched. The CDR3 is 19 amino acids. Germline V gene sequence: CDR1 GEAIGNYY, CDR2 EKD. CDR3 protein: CACDTHLPTIRGDYDKLIF. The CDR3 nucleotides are TGTGCCTGTGACACCCACCTTCCTACAATCCGTGGGGACTATGATAAACTCATCTTT.

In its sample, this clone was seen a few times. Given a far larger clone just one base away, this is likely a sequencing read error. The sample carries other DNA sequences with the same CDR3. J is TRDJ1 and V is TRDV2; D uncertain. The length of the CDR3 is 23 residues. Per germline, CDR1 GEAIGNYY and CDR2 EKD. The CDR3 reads CACDTLTAGPESGSPPYTDKLIF. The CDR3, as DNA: TGTGCCTGTGACACGTTAACTGCCGGACCGGAGTCGGGGTCGCCCCCGTACACCGATAAGCTCATCTTT.

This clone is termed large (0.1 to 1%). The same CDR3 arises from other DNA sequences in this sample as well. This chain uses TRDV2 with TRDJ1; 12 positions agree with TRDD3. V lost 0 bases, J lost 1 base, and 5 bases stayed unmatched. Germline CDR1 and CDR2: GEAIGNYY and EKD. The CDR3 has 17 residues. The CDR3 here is CACDTLLGDTTTDKLIF. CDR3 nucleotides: TGTGCCTGTGACACCTTACTGGGGGATACCACCACCGATAAACTCATCTTT.

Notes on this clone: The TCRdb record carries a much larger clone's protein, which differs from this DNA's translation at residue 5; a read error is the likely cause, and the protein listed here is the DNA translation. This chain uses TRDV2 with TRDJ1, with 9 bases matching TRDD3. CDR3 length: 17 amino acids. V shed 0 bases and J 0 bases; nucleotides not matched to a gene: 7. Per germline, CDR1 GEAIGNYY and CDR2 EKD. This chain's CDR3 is CACDTLRAGGYTDKLIF. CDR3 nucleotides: TGTGCCTGTGACACCTTAAGGGCTGGGGGATACACCGATAAACTCATCTTT.

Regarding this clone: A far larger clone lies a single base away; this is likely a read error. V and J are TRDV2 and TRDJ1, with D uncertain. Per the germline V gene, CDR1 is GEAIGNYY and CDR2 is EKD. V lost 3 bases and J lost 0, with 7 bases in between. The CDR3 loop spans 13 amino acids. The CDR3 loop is CACDQLHTDKLIF. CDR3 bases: TGTGCCTGTGACCAACTACACACCGATAAACTCATCTTT.

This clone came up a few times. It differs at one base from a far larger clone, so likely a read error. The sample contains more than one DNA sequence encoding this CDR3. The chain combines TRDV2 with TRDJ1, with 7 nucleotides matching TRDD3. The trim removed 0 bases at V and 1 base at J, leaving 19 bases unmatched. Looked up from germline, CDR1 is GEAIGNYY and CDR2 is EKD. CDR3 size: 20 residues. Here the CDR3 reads CACDTVPGGDKRGGTDKLIF. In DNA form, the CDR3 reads TGTGCCTGTGACACCGTCCCCGGCGGGGATAAACGCGGTGGCACCGATAAACTCATCTTT.

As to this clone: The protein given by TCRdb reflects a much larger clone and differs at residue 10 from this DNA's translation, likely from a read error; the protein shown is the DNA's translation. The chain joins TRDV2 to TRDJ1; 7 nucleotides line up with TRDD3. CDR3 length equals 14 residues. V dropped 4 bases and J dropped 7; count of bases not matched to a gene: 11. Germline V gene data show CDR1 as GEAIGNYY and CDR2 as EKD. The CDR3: CACDLLTGAGKLIF. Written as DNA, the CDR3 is TGTGCCTGTGATCTTCTTACTGGGGCCGGTAAACTCATCTTT.

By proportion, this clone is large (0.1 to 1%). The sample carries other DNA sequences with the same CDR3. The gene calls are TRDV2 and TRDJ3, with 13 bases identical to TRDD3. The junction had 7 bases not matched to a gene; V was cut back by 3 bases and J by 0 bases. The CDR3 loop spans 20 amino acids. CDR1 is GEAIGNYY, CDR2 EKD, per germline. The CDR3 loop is CACDVLGDTLSSWDTRQMFF. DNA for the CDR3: TGTGCCTGTGACGTACTGGGGGATACGCTTAGCTCCTGGGACACCCGACAGATGTTTTTC.

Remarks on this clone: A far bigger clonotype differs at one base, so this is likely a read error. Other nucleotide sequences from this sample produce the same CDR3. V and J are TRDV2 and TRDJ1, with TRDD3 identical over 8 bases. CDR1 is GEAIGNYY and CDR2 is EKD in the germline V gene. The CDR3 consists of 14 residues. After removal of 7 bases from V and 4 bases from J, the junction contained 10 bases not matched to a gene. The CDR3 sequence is CACVRLGGHDKLIF. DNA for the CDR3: TGTGCCTGCGTCAGACTGGGGGGTCACGATAAACTCATCTTT.

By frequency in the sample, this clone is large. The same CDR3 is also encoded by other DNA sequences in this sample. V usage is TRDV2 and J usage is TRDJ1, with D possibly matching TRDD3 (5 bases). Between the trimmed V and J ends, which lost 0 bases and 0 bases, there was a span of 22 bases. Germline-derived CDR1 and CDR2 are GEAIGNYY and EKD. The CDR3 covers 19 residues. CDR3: CACDTARGWDSLDTDKLIF. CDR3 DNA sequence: TGTGCCTGTGACACCGCGCGGGGGTGGGACTCGTTGGACACCGATAAACTCATCTTT.

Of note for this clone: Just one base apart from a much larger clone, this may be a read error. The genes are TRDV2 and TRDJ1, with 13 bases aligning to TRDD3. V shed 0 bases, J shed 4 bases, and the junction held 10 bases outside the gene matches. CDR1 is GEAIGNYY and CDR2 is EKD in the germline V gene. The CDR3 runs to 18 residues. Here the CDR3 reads CACDTVLGDTDDGDKLIF. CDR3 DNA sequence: TGTGCCTGTGACACCGTACTGGGGGATACGGATGATGGCGATAAACTCATCTTT.

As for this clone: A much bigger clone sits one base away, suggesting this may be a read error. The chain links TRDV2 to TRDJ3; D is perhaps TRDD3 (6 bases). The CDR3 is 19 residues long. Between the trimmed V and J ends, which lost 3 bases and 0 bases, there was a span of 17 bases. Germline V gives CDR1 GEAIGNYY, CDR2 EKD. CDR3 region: CACDRMGARSSWDTRQMFF. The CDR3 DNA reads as TGTGCCTGTGACCGTATGGGGGCTAGGAGCTCCTGGGACACCCGACAGATGTTTTTC.

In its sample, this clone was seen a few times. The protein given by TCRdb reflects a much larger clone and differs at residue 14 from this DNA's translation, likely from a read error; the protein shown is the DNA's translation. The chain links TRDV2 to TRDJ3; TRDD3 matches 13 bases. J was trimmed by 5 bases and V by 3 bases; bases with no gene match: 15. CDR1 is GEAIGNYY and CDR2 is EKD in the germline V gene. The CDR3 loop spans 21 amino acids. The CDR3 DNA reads TGTGCCTGTGACGCCACGAGTACTGGGGGATACGTAGCCGGGGACACCCGACAGATGTTTTTC. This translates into CACDATSTGGYVAGDTRQMFF.

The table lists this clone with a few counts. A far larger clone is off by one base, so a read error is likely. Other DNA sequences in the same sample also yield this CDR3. CDR3 sequence: CACDTVRGGYAIQTDKLIF. CDR3 DNA: TGTGCCTGTGACACCGTCCGCGGGGGATACGCCATCCAGACCGATAAACTCATCTTT. This chain connects TRDV2 to TRDJ1, with 10 nucleotides matching TRDD3. Looked up from germline, CDR1 is GEAIGNYY and CDR2 is EKD. J lost 2 bases, V lost 0 bases, and 14 bases had no gene match. The CDR3 is made up of 19 amino acids.